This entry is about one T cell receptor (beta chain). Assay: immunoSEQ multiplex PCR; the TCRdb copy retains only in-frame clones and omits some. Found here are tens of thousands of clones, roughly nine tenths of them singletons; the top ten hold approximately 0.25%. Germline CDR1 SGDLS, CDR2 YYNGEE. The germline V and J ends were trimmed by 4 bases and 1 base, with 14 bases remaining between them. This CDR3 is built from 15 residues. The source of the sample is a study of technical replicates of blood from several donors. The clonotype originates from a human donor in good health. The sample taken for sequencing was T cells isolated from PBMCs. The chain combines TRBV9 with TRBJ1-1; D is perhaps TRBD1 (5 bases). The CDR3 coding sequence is TGTGCCAGCAGCCCAGGCGGAGGGGAGAACACTGAAGCTTTCTTT. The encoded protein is CASSPGGGENTEAFF.